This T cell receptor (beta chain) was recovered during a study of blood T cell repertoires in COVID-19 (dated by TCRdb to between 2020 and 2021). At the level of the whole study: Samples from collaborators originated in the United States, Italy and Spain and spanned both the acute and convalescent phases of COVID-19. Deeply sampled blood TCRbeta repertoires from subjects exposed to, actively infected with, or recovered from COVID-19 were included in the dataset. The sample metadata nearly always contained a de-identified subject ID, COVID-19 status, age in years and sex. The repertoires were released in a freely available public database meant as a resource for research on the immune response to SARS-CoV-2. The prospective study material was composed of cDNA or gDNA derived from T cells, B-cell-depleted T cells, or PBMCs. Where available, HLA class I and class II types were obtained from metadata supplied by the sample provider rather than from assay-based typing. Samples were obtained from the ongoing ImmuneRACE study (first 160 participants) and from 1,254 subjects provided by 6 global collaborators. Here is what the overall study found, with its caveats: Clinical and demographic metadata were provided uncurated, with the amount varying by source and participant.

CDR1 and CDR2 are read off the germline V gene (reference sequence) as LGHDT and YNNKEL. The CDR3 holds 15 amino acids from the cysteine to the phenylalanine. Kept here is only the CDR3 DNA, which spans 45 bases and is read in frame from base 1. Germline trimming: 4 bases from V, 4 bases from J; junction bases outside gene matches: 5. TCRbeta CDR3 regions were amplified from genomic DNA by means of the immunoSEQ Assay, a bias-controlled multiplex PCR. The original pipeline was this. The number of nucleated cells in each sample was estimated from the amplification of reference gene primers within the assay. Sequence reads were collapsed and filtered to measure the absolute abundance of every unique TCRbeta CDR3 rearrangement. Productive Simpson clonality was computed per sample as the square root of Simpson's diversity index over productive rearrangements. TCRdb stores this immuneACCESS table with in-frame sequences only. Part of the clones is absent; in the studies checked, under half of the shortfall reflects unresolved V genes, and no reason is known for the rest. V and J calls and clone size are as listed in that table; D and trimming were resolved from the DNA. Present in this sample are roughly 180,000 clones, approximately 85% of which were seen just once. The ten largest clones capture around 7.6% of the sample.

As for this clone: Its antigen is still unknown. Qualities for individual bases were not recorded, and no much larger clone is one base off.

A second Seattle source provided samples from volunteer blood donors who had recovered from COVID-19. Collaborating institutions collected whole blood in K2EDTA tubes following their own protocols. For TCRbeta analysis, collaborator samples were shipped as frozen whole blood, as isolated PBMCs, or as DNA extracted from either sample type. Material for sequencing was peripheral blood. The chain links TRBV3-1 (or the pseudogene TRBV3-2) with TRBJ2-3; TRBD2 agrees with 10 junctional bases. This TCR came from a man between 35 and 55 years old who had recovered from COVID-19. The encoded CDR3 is CASSPPSGGADTQYF. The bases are TGTGCCAGCAGCCCCCCCAGCGGGGGGGCAGATACGCAGTATTTT.